This T cell receptor (beta chain) was recovered during a study of T cells in Graves' hyperthyroidism and ophthalmopathy. The V and J ends lost 3 bases and 4 bases, in that order; junction bases with no gene match: 7. Germline V gene sequence: CDR1 KGHSH, CDR2 LQKENI. The length of the CDR3 is 16 residues. TCR beta CDR3 region amplification was performed from RNA transcripts. With the HTBI primer set, the TCR CDR3 went through a first round of RT-PCR. One entry per CDR3 protein results from TCRdb running MiXCR on the multiplex PCR reads. Of roughly 300,000 distinct CDR3 sequences listed, about 25% are singletons. Whole-study findings and limits: A model using 13 V-J features told ophthalmopathy apart from stable hyperthyroidism.

Remarks on this clonotype: Its antigen is still unknown.

The chain employs TRBV18 and TRBJ1-5; 9 bases agree with TRBD1. Input material: blood. The receptor comes from a man aged 40-49 years with Graves' hyperthyroidism that later progressed to Graves' ophthalmopathy. CDR3 nucleotide sequence: TGTGCCAGCTCACCGGGACAGGGCTTACAAAATCAGCCCCAGCATTTT. It codes for CASSPGQGLQNQPQHF.